These 25 T cell receptor beta chains originate from one sample sequenced in a study of response to subunit inactivated influenza vaccine. TCRdb re-analysed the RT-PCR reads in MiXCR, keeping a single row per CDR3 protein. The data hold about 500,000 distinct CDR3 sequences, with more than 15% observed a single time. The material was CD4+ T cells sorted from PBMCs, obtained 23 months after vaccination. These receptor sequences come from a man in his fifties or sixties who received an inactivated influenza vaccine.

This clonotype was found a few times. V is TRBV24-1 and J is TRBJ2-1, with 13 bases aligning to TRBD2. The CDR3 has 17 amino acids. Germline CDR1 and CDR2: KGHDR and SFDVKD. The J segment lost 4 bases and the V segment lost 4 bases, leaving 6 bases of the junction unmatched. This CDR3 reads CATSERTSGSKYNEQFF. In DNA form, the CDR3 reads TGTGCCACCAGTGAGCGGACTAGCGGGAGTAAGTACAATGAGCAGTTCTTC.

The gene calls are TRBV5-5 and TRBJ1-4; D gene uncertain. The CDR3 runs to 15 residues. Germline assignment: CDR1 SGHKS and CDR2 YYEKEE (reference sequence). Trimming removed 0 bases at V and 8 bases at J, with 14 bases between. The CDR3 region is CASSLVAGIIEKLFF. CDR3 nucleotide sequence: TGTGCCAGCAGCTTGGTCGCTGGGATCATCGAAAAACTGTTTTTT.

This clonotype has ten or more counts. The chain combines TRBV4-3 with TRBJ2-1; D remains ambiguous. The V end was cut by 2 bases, the J end by 6 bases, with 11 bases between. Germline CDR1 and CDR2: LGHNA and YSLEER. The CDR3 extends over 14 amino acids. This chain's CDR3 is CASSQLDVSNEQFF. DNA for the CDR3: TGCGCCAGCAGCCAATTGGACGTCTCCAATGAGCAGTTCTTC.

This clonotype was observed many times. The chain links TRBV28 to TRBJ1-5; 10 bases align to TRBD1. The junction had 8 bases not matched to a gene; V was cut back by 6 bases and J by 6 bases. The CDR3 has 15 amino acids. CDR1 MDHEN and CDR2 SYDVKM come from the germline V gene. CDR3 sequence reads: CASRNGQGGGQPQHF. The CDR3 region has the DNA TGTGCCAGCAGAAATGGACAGGGGGGCGGTCAGCCCCAGCATTTT.

This chain connects TRBV20-1 to TRBJ2-5; a weak D match, TRBD2 (5 bases). Per the germline V gene, CDR1 is DFQATT and CDR2 is SNEGSKA (reference sequence). The CDR3 extends over 15 amino acids. V lost 3 bases to trimming and J lost 2 bases, with 16 bases between them. Here the CDR3 DNA reads TGCAGTGCTAGCTTGGTAACGGGGTTACAAGAGACCCAGTACTTC. Translated, it gives CSASLVTGLQETQYF.

The chain links TRBV6-1 to TRBJ1-2; no definite D call. The ends were cut back, 6 bases at V and 6 bases at J, with 20 bases in the middle. The CDR3 covers 15 residues. The germline CDR1 and CDR2 sequences are MNHNS and SASEGT. As DNA, the CDR3 is TGTGCCAGCAGCCTCACACGGGAGGGTTCTAATGGCTACACCTTC. Translation: CASSLTREGSNGYTF.

This clonotype was seen only a few times. J is TRBJ2-5 and V is TRBV5-1, with TRBD1 matching 7 bases. The CDR3 spans 14 residues. The V segment lost 4 bases and the J segment 5 bases; nucleotides outside the gene matches: 8. The V gene's germline CDR1 is SGHRS and CDR2 YFSETQ. CDR3 sequence reads: CASSNSGTAETQYF. CDR3 nucleotide sequence: TGCGCCAGCAGCAACTCTGGGACAGCGGAGACCCAGTACTTC.

This clonotype was seen only a few times. This chain uses TRBV5-1 with TRBJ1-1, with a possible D match to TRBD1 (5 bases). There are 15 residues in the CDR3. The V gene lost 0 bases and the J gene lost 1 base, with 10 bases spanning the gap. Germline-derived CDR1 and CDR2 are SGHRS and YFSETQ. The CDR3 region has the DNA TGCGCCAGCAGCTTGGACGACAGCTCGAACACTGAAGCTTTCTTT. Translating it yields CASSLDDSSNTEAFF. The complete variable domain, with remaining parts taken from reference TRBV5-1 and TRBJ1-1, reads KAGVTQTPRYLIKTRGQQVTLSCSPISGHRSVSWYQQTPGQGLQFLFEYFSETQRNKGNFPGRFSGRQFSNSRSEMNVSTLELGDSALYLCASSLDDSSNTEAFFGQGTRLTVV.

This clonotype was recorded many times. The chain couples TRBV20-1 to TRBJ1-1, with a tentative D call TRBD1 (5 bases). Germline loops: CDR1 DFQATT, CDR2 SNEGSKA (reference sequence). Trimming cost V 3 bases and J 7 bases, with 15 bases left between them. The CDR3 runs 13 residues. CDR3 DNA sequence: TGCAGTGCTAGGGAGGGGTCGGATGGTGAAGCTTTCTTT. Protein: CSAREGSDGEAFF.

This clonotype came up a few times. This chain joins TRBV20-1 and TRBJ2-2; 9 nucleotides agree with TRBD2. With V trimmed by 2 bases and J by 3 bases, 4 bases remained unmatched. Germline V lookup: CDR1 DFQATT, CDR2 SNEGSKA (reference sequence). There are 15 residues in the CDR3. The CDR3 nucleotides are TGCAGTGCTAGACCTAGCGGGACGGACACCGGGGAGCTGTTTTTT. Protein sequence: CSARPSGTDTGELFF.

This chain connects TRBV7-2 to TRBJ2-7; 7 positions match TRBD2. The CDR3 sequence is 17 residues long. V shed 3 bases, J shed 1 base, and the junction held 12 bases outside the gene matches. Germline V CDR1 and CDR2: SGHTA, FQGNSA. This CDR3 is CASSFSGYPVQSYEQYF. The DNA of the CDR3 is TGTGCCAGCAGCTTTAGCGGGTACCCCGTCCAATCCTACGAGCAGTACTTC.

This CDR3 reads CASSRREEGDTQYF. The CDR3, as DNA: TGTGCCAGCAGCCGACGGGAGGAGGGAGATACGCAGTATTTT. The chain has TRBV7-3 and TRBJ2-3; TRBD2 matches 7 bases. Germline loops: CDR1 SGHTA, CDR2 FQGTGA. V was clipped by 5 bases and J by 5 bases; unmatched bases: 7. This CDR3 region has 14 residues.

This clonotype turned up a few times. The chain couples TRBV7-8 to TRBJ2-7, with 9 bases matching TRBD1. Germline V gene lookup returns CDR1 SGHVS and CDR2 FQNEAQ. The CDR3 length is 16 residues. The ends lost 5 bases at V and 2 bases at J; junction bases unmatched: 10. The DNA for the CDR3 is TGTGCCAGCAGCCCCCTAGGGGGACAGGGCCCCTACGAGCAGTACTTC. Encoded protein: CASSPLGGQGPYEQYF.

This rearrangement joins TRBV7-9 to TRBJ2-2; D possibly corresponds to TRBD1 (5 bases). The CDR3 length is 15 residues. Germline V gene lookup returns CDR1 SEHNR and CDR2 FQNEAQ (reference sequence). V was trimmed by 5 bases and J by 3 bases, leaving 13 bases between them. CDR3 in amino acids: CASSPGQIHTGELFF. The CDR3 coding sequence is TGTGCCAGCAGCCCTGGACAAATTCACACCGGGGAGCTGTTTTTT.

The genes are TRBV12-3 or TRBV12-4 and TRBJ2-2, with D perhaps matching TRBD1 (6 bases). This CDR3 is built from 14 residues. V gave up 8 bases and J gave up 7 bases, with 17 bases separating them. This chain's CDR3 is CASRRTEDVGELFF. In nucleotides, the CDR3 is TGTGCCAGCCGTAGGACAGAGGATGTCGGGGAGCTGTTTTTT.

This clonotype has only a few counts. The rearrangement links TRBV10-3 to TRBJ2-7; tentative D call: TRBD1 (6 bases). V was shortened by 4 bases and J by 5 bases, with 18 bases between the two germline ends. CDR1 ENHRY and CDR2 SYGVKD come from the germline V gene. The CDR3 loop spans 15 amino acids. The CDR3 reads CAISGAQGNGDEQYF. The CDR3 DNA sequence: TGTGCCATCAGTGGCGCACAGGGTAATGGAGACGAGCAGTACTTC.

Only a few counts were recorded for this clonotype. The chain links TRBV11-2 to TRBJ2-1; TRBD1 matches 9 bases. Per the germline V gene, CDR1 is SGHAT and CDR2 is FQNNGV. This CDR3 has 15 residues. V shed 1 base, J shed 4 bases, and the junction held 2 bases outside the gene matches. The CDR3 loop reads CASSLGGTGYNEQFF. The CDR3 nucleotides are TGTGCCAGCAGCTTAGGAGGGACAGGGTACAATGAGCAGTTCTTC.

This chain uses TRBV4-3 with TRBJ1-4; D not certain. CDR1 is LGHNA, CDR2 YSLEER, per germline. The germline V and J ends were trimmed by 1 base and 3 bases, with 18 bases remaining between them. The CDR3 runs to 18 residues. CDR3 protein: CASSQGSRGFSANEKLFF. The CDR3 DNA is TGCGCCAGCAGCCAAGGCAGCCGAGGGTTCTCAGCTAATGAAAAACTGTTTTTT.

This clonotype was picked up a small number of times. The chain joins TRBV9 to TRBJ2-3; tentatively, D is TRBD2 (5 bases). The germline CDR1 and CDR2 sequences are SGDLS and YYNGEE. CDR3 length: 13 amino acids. Deletions cut 2 bases from V and 5 bases from J, with 9 bases between. The CDR3 here is CASSVVGEDTQYF. CDR3 sequence (DNA): TGTGCCAGCAGCGTTGTCGGGGAAGATACGCAGTATTTT.

This clonotype occurred a few times. This chain connects TRBV7-9 to TRBJ1-4; unclear D gene. Trimming took 0 bases from V and 3 from J, leaving 8 bases between them. The CDR3 consists of 15 residues. Germline CDR1 reads SEHNR; CDR2 reads FQNEAQ (reference sequence). The CDR3 DNA reads TGTGCCAGCAGCTTAGCGGTCACTTCTAATGAAAAACTGTTTTTT. It is translated as CASSLAVTSNEKLFF.

V gene TRBV3-1 combines with J gene TRBJ1-4; no clear D gene. This CDR3 is 14 amino acids long. Germline values: CDR1 LGHDT, CDR2 YNNKEL (reference sequence). The germline V and J ends were trimmed by 3 bases and 11 bases, with 16 bases remaining between them. CDR3 residues: CASSQKGLVEKLFF. In DNA form, the CDR3 reads TGTGCCAGCAGCCAGAAAGGGCTGGTGGAGAAACTGTTTTTT.

The chain couples TRBV28 to TRBJ2-5, with D unclear. Trimming removed 2 bases at V and 7 bases at J, with 8 bases between. The CDR3 runs 12 residues. Germline loops: CDR1 MDHEN, CDR2 SYDVKM. CDR3: CASSLIKGTQYF. The CDR3 coding sequence is TGTGCCAGCAGTTTAATTAAGGGGACCCAGTACTTC.

In this sample, this clonotype turned up many times. The chain is built from TRBV6-5 and TRBJ1-5; D is uncertain. Deletions cut 0 bases from V and 9 bases from J, with 12 bases between. CDR1 MNHEY and CDR2 SVGAGI come from the germline V gene. The CDR3 contains 14 residues. CDR3 amino acids: CASSYSMGVVPQHF. The CDR3 coding sequence is TGTGCCAGCAGTTACTCGATGGGCGTTGTGCCCCAGCATTTT.

This clonotype was recorded many times. The chain employs TRBV20-1 and TRBJ2-7; D may be TRBD2 (6 bases). CDR1 is DFQATT and CDR2 is SNEGSKA in the germline V gene (reference sequence). The CDR3 consists of 14 residues. Trimming left V 3 bases short and J 0 bases short, with 12 bases between. CDR3 residues: CSARAGSGSYEQYF. The CDR3 DNA reads TGCAGTGCTAGGGCGGGTAGCGGCTCCTACGAGCAGTACTTC.

The table lists this clonotype with many counts. The chain employs TRBV29-1 and TRBJ2-5; the D is unclear. Germline values: CDR1 SQVTM, CDR2 ANQGSEA. Deletions cut 6 bases from V and 4 bases from J, with 9 bases between. This CDR3 region has 11 residues. The CDR3 DNA sequence: TGCAGCGTCTTGTTGTCAGAGACCCAGTACTTC. It yields the protein CSVLLSETQYF.